Listed below are T cell receptor beta chains from one sample, sequenced in a study of shared clonotypes between healthy human individuals. Method: immunoSEQ multiplex PCR; TCRdb's copy keeps in-frame clones and lacks some. The sample holds 2 million to 2.5 million clones, 90% to 97% seen once. Material for sequencing was naive CD4+ T cells sorted from blood. These receptors originate from a man between 18 and 35 years old in good health. The conserved cysteine and the conserved F or W are not part of the CDR3 here. D genes are given only for firm matches.

D: .; V: TRBV25-1; J: TRBJ1-6; CDR3: ASSEYSVSPLH
D: TRBD2; V: TRBV4-3; J: TRBJ2-1; CDR3: ASSGTSGSMRDEQF
D: .; V: TRBV7-9; J: TRBJ2-5; CDR3: ASSLTRGGGLRRAQY
D: .; V: TRBV28; J: TRBJ1-1; CDR3: ASRSLTEAF
D: .; V: TRBV7-2; J: TRBJ1-2; CDR3: ASSLGPTNYGYT
D: .; V: TRBV7-3; J: TRBJ1-1; CDR3: ASSHREGTEAF
D: TRBD2; V: TRBV29-1; J: TRBJ2-1; CDR3: SVGASGKKSSYNEQF
D: .; V: TRBV5-6; J: TRBJ2-5; CDR3: ASSLDRLGETQY
D: .; V: TRBV28; J: TRBJ1-1; CDR3: ASRQGYTEAF
D: TRBD1; V: TRBV27; J: TRBJ1-1; CDR3: ASRRTGRVTEAF
D: TRBD1; V: TRBV6-5; J: TRBJ2-7; CDR3: AAWDRGHEQY
D: .; V: TRBV27; J: TRBJ2-7; CDR3: ASKTLKAGRSAEQY
D: .; V: TRBV10-3; J: TRBJ2-3; CDR3: AISEGLGTDTQY
D: TRBD2; V: TRBV7-9; J: TRBJ2-1; CDR3: ASSLALGEGNEQF
D: .; V: TRBV5-1; J: TRBJ2-3; CDR3: ASSTGLIGSGGSTDTQY
D: .; V: TRBV9; J: TRBJ2-7; CDR3: ASSVKDHEQY
D: .; V: TRBV27; J: TRBJ2-2; CDR3: ASSRSGELF
D: .; V: TRBV19; J: TRBJ1-2; CDR3: ASSSPDSYGYT
D: TRBD2; V: TRBV29-1; J: TRBJ2-2; CDR3: SVVKGLGSAGELF
D: .; V: TRBV15; J: TRBJ2-7; CDR3: ATSRDNTPRY
D: TRBD2; V: TRBV14; J: TRBJ2-5; CDR3: ASSQDELAGQETQY
D: TRBD1; V: TRBV4-1; J: TRBJ1-5; CDR3: ASSHGQGRENQPQH
D: .; V: TRBV1; J: TRBJ2-5; CDR3: TSSQDLAAGGPRRETQY
D: TRBD2; V: TRBV4-2; J: TRBJ2-7; CDR3: ASSHNLAGEAYEQY
D: TRBD1; V: TRBV18; J: TRBJ1-6; CDR3: ASSQEQGTHSPLH
D: .; V: TRBV25-1; J: TRBJ1-6; CDR3: ASGPPGPNSPLH
D: TRBD2; V: TRBV5-1; J: TRBJ2-7; CDR3: ATSFGGAEEQY
D: TRBD1; V: TRBV28; J: TRBJ2-3; CDR3: ASRSSPGQGSRDTQY
D: TRBD1; V: TRBV2; J: TRBJ1-6; CDR3: ASSERGGQTNSPLH
D: .; V: TRBV14; J: TRBJ2-7; CDR3: ASSQWDTYYEQY
D: .; V: TRBV5-1; J: TRBJ2-2; CDR3: ASKESGNTGELF
D: TRBD1; V: TRBV10-2; J: TRBJ1-3; CDR3: ASTRDRGVNRPSGNTIY
D: TRBD2; V: TRBV9; J: TRBJ2-5; CDR3: ASSVGGEETQY
D: .; V: TRBV11-2; J: TRBJ2-2; CDR3: ASSLDRRGGDTGELF